These 12 T cell receptor beta chains originate from one sample sequenced in a study of beta chain features in type 1 diabetes. The entirety of the isolated RNA underwent reverse transcription, so expressed TCRB transcripts were sequenced. The protocol was immunoSEQ multiplex PCR, while the TCRdb copy is restricted to in-frame clones and leaves out a portion. The table lists 900,000 or so clones, under 20% of them singletons, with 0.02% to 0.025% in the top ten. Input material: naive CD4+ T cells from blood. The receptors here all came from a woman between 18 and 29 years old in good health.

This clone was picked up a small number of times. Sequence at one end of the junction differs from germline and may be a read error. This chain links TRBV7-9 with TRBJ2-5; D is unresolved. Per the germline V gene, CDR1 is SEHNR and CDR2 is FQNEAQ (reference sequence). The CDR3 length is 17 residues. CDR3 nucleotide sequence: TGCGCCAGCAGCCAAGAAATGAACGAGGCTGCAAGGGAGACCCAGTACTTC. It encodes CASSQEMNEAARETQYF.

This clone was observed a handful of times. The chain recombines TRBV18 with TRBJ1-5; D call uncertain. The CDR3 covers 15 residues. Trimming left V 4 bases short and J 6 bases short, with 16 bases between. In germline, CDR1 is KGHSH, CDR2 LQKENI. This CDR3 reads CASSLGTGAGQPQHF. The CDR3 DNA reads as TGTGCCAGCTCACTTGGAACGGGTGCTGGTCAGCCCCAGCATTTT.

V is TRBV6-6 and J is TRBJ2-3; D remains ambiguous. There are 13 residues in the CDR3. Trimming left V 6 bases short and J 8 bases short, with 15 bases between. Germline V gene sequence: CDR1 MNHNY, CDR2 SVGAGI (reference sequence). CDR3 amino acids: CASRGPEPGTQYF. CDR3 DNA sequence: TGTGCCAGCAGAGGACCGGAACCGGGTACGCAGTATTTT.

The V and J genes are TRBV2 and TRBJ1-2; 9 bases map to TRBD1. Germline CDR1 and CDR2: SNHLY and FYNNEI. V was clipped by 3 bases and J by 5 bases; unmatched bases: 1. The CDR3 is 13 residues long. CDR3 sequence (DNA): TGTGCCAGCAGTGAGGGGACAGGGTATGGCTACACCTTC. It codes for CASSEGTGYGYTF.

The V and J genes are TRBV6-1 and TRBJ2-1; D not resolved. Germline CDR1 MNHNS, CDR2 SASEGT. V dropped 6 bases and J dropped 8 bases, with 14 bases sitting between them. The CDR3 length is 13 residues. CDR3 region: CASSRYTGDEQFF. As DNA, the CDR3 is TGTGCCAGCAGCCGGTATACTGGCGATGAGCAGTTCTTC.

The chain carries TRBV7-3 and TRBJ2-5; 12 bases are shared with TRBD2. The CDR3 runs 15 residues. Germline loops: CDR1 SGHTA, CDR2 FQGTGA. Trimming cost V 2 bases and J 5 bases; bases outside gene matches: 3. This CDR3 is CASSLGLAGSETQYF. The CDR3 DNA reads TGTGCCAGCAGCTTAGGACTAGCGGGAAGTGAGACCCAGTACTTC.

This chain connects TRBV19 to TRBJ2-5, with 16 bases aligning to TRBD2. Trimming cost V 2 bases and J 5 bases; bases outside gene matches: 8. Per the germline V gene, CDR1 is LNHDA and CDR2 is SQIVND (reference sequence). The CDR3 is 18 residues long. The DNA for the CDR3 is TGTGCCAGTAGTATACCGGGACTAGCGGGAGGGCCTCGGGAGACCCAGTACTTC. It translates to CASSIPGLAGGPRETQYF.

The chain links TRBV11-2 to TRBJ2-1; 8 bases line up with TRBD2. This CDR3 is built from 16 residues. V was clipped by 5 bases and J by 2 bases; unmatched bases: 8. Germline V gene lookup returns CDR1 SGHAT and CDR2 FQNNGV. The CDR3 region is CASSPTLAGPYNEQFF. The CDR3 region has the DNA TGTGCCAGCAGCCCTACATTAGCGGGGCCCTACAATGAGCAGTTCTTC.

The rearrangement joins TRBV7-2 to TRBJ2-7; 7 bases are a match to TRBD1. The CDR3 consists of 18 residues. The V segment lost 2 bases and the J segment 3 bases; nucleotides outside the gene matches: 16. Germline CDR1 SGHTA, CDR2 FQGNSA. The CDR3 is CASSLQLARDSFIYEQYF. The CDR3 nucleotides read TGTGCCAGCAGCTTACAATTGGCCCGGGACAGCTTTATCTACGAGCAGTACTTC.

In this sample, this clone turned up a few times. This rearrangement joins TRBV28 to TRBJ1-5, with D perhaps matching TRBD1 (6 bases). CDR3 length: 19 amino acids. Germline CDR1 is MDHEN and CDR2 is SYDVKM. Trimming pared 5 bases from V and 6 bases from J, leaving 29 bases between. CDR3 amino acids: CASSLYRSTGKAAGQPQHF. CDR3 DNA: TGTGCCAGCAGTCTTTATAGGTCCACAGGGAAGGCTGCCGGTCAGCCCCAGCATTTT.

The rearrangement links TRBV10-3 to TRBJ2-1, with 7 bases lining up with TRBD2. CDR3 size: 14 residues. J was trimmed by 6 bases and V by 7 bases; bases with no gene match: 9. Germline V gene lookup returns CDR1 ENHRY and CDR2 SYGVKD. The CDR3 region has the DNA TGTGCCATCACTCCGCGGGAGAGGGTCAATGAGCAGTTCTTC. Its protein is CAITPRERVNEQFF.

The CDR3 spells CASSLWTEANYGYTF. The CDR3 DNA is TGTGCCAGCAGCTTGTGGACAGAGGCTAACTATGGCTACACCTTC. J is TRBJ1-2 and V is TRBV5-6, with D maybe TRBD1 (6 bases). V lost 1 base and J lost 0, with 10 bases in between. The CDR3 runs 15 residues. CDR1 SGHDT and CDR2 YYEEEE come from the germline V gene.